This TCR beta chain is drawn from a study of cytomegalovirus exposure and HLA in healthy donors. The primer mix had 60 Vbeta and 13 Jbeta primers. Profiling relied on immunoSEQ multiplex PCR, and the TCRdb table lists in-frame clones only, not all of them. The sample is made up of some 150,000 clones, and the top ten hold 2% to 3% of it. This receptor was obtained from a man aged 40-49 years in good health and CMV-seronegative. Sequencing was carried out using PBMCs.

This chain's CDR3 is CASSPEGQGSEQYF. The CDR3 coding sequence is TGTGCCAGCAGCCCCGAGGGGCAGGGGAGCGAGCAGTACTTC. The rearrangement uses TRBV7-9 and TRBJ2-7; a weak D match, TRBD1 (6 bases). CDR1 SEHNR and CDR2 FQNEAQ come from the germline V gene (reference sequence). Between the trimmed V and J ends, which lost 5 bases and 6 bases, there was a span of 17 bases. CDR3 length: 14 amino acids.